The clone carrying this T cell receptor (beta chain) has just a few counts. Its cognate antigen is unknown. The sample originates from a study of beta chain features in type 1 diabetes. Overall study findings and caveats: TCRB CDR3s were moderately but significantly shorter in Type 1 diabetes patients in all four CD4+ subsets. Any HLA type influence on TCRB rearrangement was left unresolved here. Cells with high TCR expression could be over-represented when cDNA is sequenced.

CDR1 GTSNPN and CDR2 SVGIG come from the germline V gene (reference sequence). This CDR3 has 14 residues. Losses at the gene ends were 4 bases for V and 6 bases for J; bases not matched to a gene: 5. Post-sort purity exceeded 98% for all sorted populations. What was sequenced were expressed TCRB transcripts, since all of the isolated RNA had been reverse transcribed. Assay used: immunoSEQ multiplex PCR; TCRdb lists only in-frame clones, some missing. The sample holds approximately 150,000 clones; approximately 8.4% are singletons and the top ten take 2% to 2.5%. Sequencing was performed on central memory CD4+ T cells from blood. The receptor was derived from a woman aged 18-29 years in good health. J is TRBJ2-2 and V is TRBV30; 10 nucleotides match TRBD1. CDR3 sequence (DNA): TGTGCCTGGACGCCCGGGACAGGGGCCGGGGAGCTGTTTTTT. Protein product: CAWTPGTGAGELFF.